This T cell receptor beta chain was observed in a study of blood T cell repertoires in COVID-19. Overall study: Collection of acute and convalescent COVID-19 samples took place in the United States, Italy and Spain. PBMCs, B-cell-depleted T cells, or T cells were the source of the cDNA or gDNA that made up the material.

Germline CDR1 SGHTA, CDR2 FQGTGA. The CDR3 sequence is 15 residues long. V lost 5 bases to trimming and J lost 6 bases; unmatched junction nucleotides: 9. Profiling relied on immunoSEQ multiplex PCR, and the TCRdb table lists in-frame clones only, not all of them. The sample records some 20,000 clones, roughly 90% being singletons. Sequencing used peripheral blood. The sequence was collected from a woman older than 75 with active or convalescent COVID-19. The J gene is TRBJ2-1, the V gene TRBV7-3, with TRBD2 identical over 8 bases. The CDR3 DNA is TGTGCCAGCAGCATCTCGGGGGGGCCGATCAATGAGCAGTTCTTC. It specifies CASSISGGPINEQFF.